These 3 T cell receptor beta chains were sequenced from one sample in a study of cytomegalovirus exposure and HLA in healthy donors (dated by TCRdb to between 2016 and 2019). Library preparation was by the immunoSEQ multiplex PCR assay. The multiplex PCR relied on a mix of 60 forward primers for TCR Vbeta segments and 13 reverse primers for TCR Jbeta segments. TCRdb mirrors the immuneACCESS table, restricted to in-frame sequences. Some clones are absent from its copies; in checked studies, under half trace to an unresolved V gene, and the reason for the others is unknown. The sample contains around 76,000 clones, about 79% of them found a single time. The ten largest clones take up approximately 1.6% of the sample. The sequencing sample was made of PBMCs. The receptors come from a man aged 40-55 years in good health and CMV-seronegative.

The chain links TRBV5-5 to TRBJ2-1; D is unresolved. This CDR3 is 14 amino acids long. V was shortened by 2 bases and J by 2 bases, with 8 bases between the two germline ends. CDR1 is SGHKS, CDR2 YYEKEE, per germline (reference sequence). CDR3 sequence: CASSFKLTYNEQFF. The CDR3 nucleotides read TGTGCCAGCAGCTTTAAACTGACCTACAATGAGCAGTTCTTC.

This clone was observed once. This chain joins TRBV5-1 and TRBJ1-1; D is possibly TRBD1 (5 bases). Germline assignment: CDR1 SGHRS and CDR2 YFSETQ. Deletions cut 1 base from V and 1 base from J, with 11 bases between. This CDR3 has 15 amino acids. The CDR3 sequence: CASSLWGTTNTEAFF. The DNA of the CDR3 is TGCGCCAGCAGCTTGTGGGGCACGACGAACACTGAAGCTTTCTTT.

The CDR3 bases are TGTGCCAGCAGCTCCGGACAGCCCTACGAGCAGTACTTC. This gives the protein CASSSGQPYEQYF. The rearrangement links TRBV7-2 to TRBJ2-7, with a weak D call TRBD1 (6 bases). V lost 4 bases, J lost 2 bases, and 9 bases lay in between. The V gene's germline CDR1 is SGHTA and CDR2 FQGNSA. This CDR3 is 13 amino acids long.